One sample yielded the 28 T cell receptor beta chains listed below, sequenced in a study of vaccination and CD4 T cells after COVID-19. Documented treatment: roughly 10-day PBMC culture with coronavirus spike peptide pools or control peptides (ViraFEST assay). Cultured CD4+ T cell DNA was sequenced using the Oncomine TCR Beta short-read assay. TCRdb itself ran the PCR reads through MiXCR, one entry per CDR3 protein. The sample shows roughly 15,000 distinct CDR3 sequences, 50% to 70% of them seen only once. The antigens of these receptors remain unknown. Sample: CD4+ T cells from blood, cultured in vitro, taken after SARS-CoV-2 vaccination. These receptors were taken from a human donor who had recovered from COVID-19.

The chain links TRBV28 to TRBJ1-1, with D unresolved. V gave up 5 bases and J gave up 0 bases, with 7 bases separating them. Germline V lookup: CDR1 MDHEN, CDR2 SYDVKM. CDR3 size: 13 residues. The DNA of the CDR3 is TGTGCCAGCAGTCGAGAAGTGAACACTGAAGCTTTCTTT. Amino acids: CASSREVNTEAFF.

J is TRBJ2-7 and V is TRBV6-5; D unresolved. Trimming took 4 bases from V and 7 from J, leaving 23 bases between them. Germline CDR1 and CDR2: MNHEY and SVGAGI. The CDR3 runs to 16 residues. The CDR3 DNA reads TGTGCCAGCAGTTCTACGGACGGGCGCGGTATCGGAGAGCAGTACTTC. It encodes CASSSTDGRGIGEQYF.

This chain uses TRBV6-1 with TRBJ2-7; no definite D call. The germline gives CDR1 MNHNS, CDR2 SASEGT. CDR3 length equals 12 residues. V lost 3 bases and J lost 4, with 7 bases in between. CDR3: CASSDLGYEQYF. CDR3 bases: TGTGCCAGCAGTGATCTCGGTTACGAGCAGTACTTC.

The V call is TRBV2, the J call TRBJ2-7; TRBD2 matches 8 bases. With V trimmed by 7 bases and J by 0 bases, 5 bases remained unmatched. This CDR3 has 14 amino acids. Per the germline V gene, CDR1 is SNHLY and CDR2 is FYNNEI. The CDR3 region has the DNA TGTGCCAGCAAGAGCGGGGGAAACTCCTACGAGCAGTACTTC. Its translation is CASKSGGNSYEQYF.

This clonotype was recorded a few times. This CDR3 reads CASSLGIGGASGEQYF. DNA of the CDR3: TGTGCCAGCAGCTTAGGGATCGGGGGTGCCTCCGGCGAGCAGTACTTC. The chain has TRBV7-6 and TRBJ2-7, with D possibly matching TRBD2 (6 bases). The CDR3 is 16 amino acids. Trimming took 1 base from V and 6 from J, leaving 19 bases between them. Per the germline V gene, CDR1 is SGHVS and CDR2 is FNYEAQ. Filled out from reference TRBV7-6 and TRBJ2-7, the complete variable domain reads GAGVSQSPRYKVTKRGQDVALRCDPISGHVSLYWYRQALGQGPEFLTYFNYEAQQDKSGLPNDRFSAERPEGSISTLTIQRTEQRDSAMYRCASSLGIGGASGEQYFGPGTRLTVT.

The rearrangement joins TRBV20-1 to TRBJ1-3; D remains unclear. The CDR3 covers 15 residues. Trimming left V 2 bases short and J 0 bases short, with 11 bases between. Germline V gene data show CDR1 as DFQATT and CDR2 as SNEGSKA (reference sequence). In DNA, the CDR3 is TGCAGTGCTAGATCTGGCGACAACTCTGGAAACACCATATATTTT. Its protein is CSARSGDNSGNTIYF.

This chain connects TRBV4-3 to TRBJ2-2; D is unclear. The CDR3 has 14 residues. Trimming took off 3 bases at V and 1 base at J, with 6 bases between the two ends. CDR1 and CDR2 from the germline V gene are LGHNA and YSLEER. CDR3 DNA: TGCGCCAGCAGCCACCTCATGAACACCGGGGAGCTGTTTTTT. It is translated as CASSHLMNTGELFF.

This chain links TRBV2 with TRBJ1-1; TRBD1 matches at 10 bases. CDR3 size: 17 residues. CDR1 is SNHLY and CDR2 is FYNNEI in the germline V gene. The trim removed 8 bases at V and 4 bases at J, leaving 16 bases unmatched. DNA of the CDR3: TGTGCCAGCTCCCCGGGGACAGGGGCCAATTGGGTCACTGAAGCTTTCTTT. Encoded protein: CASSPGTGANWVTEAFF. Full variable domain (missing parts from reference TRBV2 and TRBJ1-1): EPEVTQTPSHQVTQMGQEVILRCVPISNHLYFYWYRQILGQKVEFLVSFYNNEISEKSEIFDDQFSVERPDGSNFTLKIRSTKLEDSAMYFCASSPGTGANWVTEAFFGQGTRLTVV.

The chain links TRBV6-1 to TRBJ2-1; the match to TRBD2 covers 7 bases. V gave up 9 bases and J gave up 5 bases; unmatched junction bases: 10. The germline V gene has CDR1 MNHNS and CDR2 SASEGT. The CDR3 contains 14 residues. The CDR3 nucleotides are TGTGCCAGTATTAGGGCTAGCGGCAACAATGAGCAGTTCTTC. Translation: CASIRASGNNEQFF.

A few counts support this clonotype. The chain combines TRBV18 with TRBJ1-1; D is unresolved. The CDR3 is 13 amino acids. Trimming took off 1 base at V and 1 base at J, with 4 bases between the two ends. Germline values: CDR1 KGHSH, CDR2 LQKENI. The DNA of the CDR3 is TGTGCCAGCTCACCACAAGGGAACACTGAAGCTTTCTTT. It translates to CASSPQGNTEAFF.

This clonotype was counted between two and nine times. The rearrangement links TRBV7-2 to TRBJ1-2; 9 positions match TRBD1. The CDR3 consists of 16 residues. V gave up 2 bases and J gave up 0 bases; unmatched junction bases: 4. Germline V gives CDR1 SGHTA, CDR2 FQGNSA. The CDR3 reads CASSLTGGNSNYGYTF. As DNA, the CDR3 is TGTGCCAGCAGCTTAACAGGGGGCAATTCTAACTATGGCTACACCTTC.

The V gene is TRBV12-3 or TRBV12-4, the J gene TRBJ1-1, with D perhaps TRBD1 (6 bases). With 1 base removed from V and 6 bases from J, the gap between germline ends came to 9 bases. The CDR3 contains 13 residues. For the CDR3, the DNA is TGTGCCAGCAGTTTAGAAACAGGGTCTGAAGCTTTCTTT. As protein: CASSLETGSEAFF.

The rearrangement uses TRBV7-9 and TRBJ2-3; the D gene is possibly TRBD2 (6 bases). V was shortened by 5 bases and J by 2 bases, with 20 bases between the two germline ends. The CDR3 is 17 residues long. Germline values: CDR1 SEHNR, CDR2 FQNEAQ (reference sequence). In DNA, the CDR3 is TGTGCCAGCAGCCCACGCCGGTCGGGGGTTGCCACAGATACGCAGTATTTT. Translated, it gives CASSPRRSGVATDTQYF.

CDR3 in amino acids: CASSIESWFRDYGYTF. In DNA, the CDR3 is TGTGCCAGTAGTATTGAGTCTTGGTTTCGCGACTATGGCTACACCTTC. V and J are TRBV19 and TRBJ1-2; no definite D call. V was cut by 3 bases and J by 3 bases, with 17 bases left in between. The CDR3 extends over 16 amino acids. From germline, CDR1 is LNHDA and CDR2 SQIVND (reference sequence).

This clonotype turned up a few times. The CDR3 sequence: CASSSQGAVDKNIQYF. The CDR3 DNA follows: TGTGCCAGCAGTTCACAGGGGGCGGTGGACAAAAACATTCAGTACTTC. The chain joins TRBV6-5 to TRBJ2-4; 9 bases agree with TRBD1. Germline loops: CDR1 MNHEY, CDR2 SVGAGI. CDR3 length: 16 amino acids. The V gene end was trimmed by 4 bases and the J gene end by 3 bases; junction bases not matched to a gene: 7.

The rearrangement joins TRBV20-1 to TRBJ1-2, with 10 positions matching TRBD1. CDR1 is DFQATT, CDR2 SNEGSKA, per germline (reference sequence). J gave up 8 bases and V 5 bases, and 17 bases lay outside the gene matches. The CDR3 runs to 16 residues. The CDR3, as DNA: TGCAGTGCTGAAAAATCCCCCGGGACAGGGGTTCAAGGCTACACCTTC. As protein: CSAEKSPGTGVQGYTF.

The chain has TRBV14 and TRBJ1-2; weak D call: TRBD1 (5 bases). Germline CDR1 SGHDN, CDR2 FVKESK. CDR3 size: 13 residues. The V and J ends lost 2 bases and 10 bases respectively, with 14 bases between them. CDR3 coding DNA: TGTGCCAGCAGCCAACTGGACACGTCCTCCTACACCTTC. Protein product: CASSQLDTSSYTF.

The CDR3 DNA is TGCAGTGCGGGCGAACGGACAGGGTTGAACACTGAAGCTTTCTTT. Protein sequence: CSAGERTGLNTEAFF. The chain employs TRBV20-1 and TRBJ1-1, with 8 nucleotides matching TRBD1. CDR1 and CDR2 from the germline V gene are DFQATT and SNEGSKA (reference sequence). This CDR3 is built from 15 residues. The trim removed 6 bases at V and 0 bases at J, leaving 9 bases unmatched.

This clonotype appeared a few times. The chain couples TRBV20-1 to TRBJ1-3, with D uncertain. This CDR3 is 13 amino acids long. CDR1 and CDR2 (germline): DFQATT, SNEGSKA (reference sequence). Trimming left V 4 bases short and J 5 bases short, with 12 bases between. DNA of the CDR3: TGCAGTGCTATATCCAGGTCTAGAAACACCATATATTTT. Its protein is CSAISRSRNTIYF.

V is TRBV30 and J is TRBJ1-1; D is unresolved. Trimming cost V 6 bases and J 3 bases, with 8 bases left between them. Germline CDR1 GTSNPN, CDR2 SVGIG (reference sequence). The CDR3 is 11 residues long. In DNA form, the CDR3 reads TGTGCCTGCGGGTGGGACACTGAAGCTTTCTTT. It is translated as CACGWDTEAFF.

The rearrangement joins TRBV6-2 or TRBV6-3 to TRBJ1-5; D is possibly TRBD1 (5 bases). Trimming stripped 2 bases from V and 3 bases from J, with 8 bases between. CDR1 MNHEY and CDR2 SVGEGT come from the germline V gene. CDR3 length equals 14 residues. CDR3: CASSYDSLNQPQHF. DNA of the CDR3: TGTGCCAGCAGTTACGACAGCCTCAATCAGCCCCAGCATTTT.

This clonotype showed up just a few times. The chain has TRBV30 and TRBJ1-2; D gene uncertain. V dropped 2 bases and J dropped 0 bases, with 7 bases sitting between them. Germline V lookup: CDR1 GTSNPN, CDR2 SVGIG (reference sequence). There are 13 residues in the CDR3. CDR3 DNA sequence: TGTGCCTGGAGTACCGGGGCTAACTATGGCTACACCTTC. As protein: CAWSTGANYGYTF.

This chain joins TRBV12-3 or TRBV12-4 and TRBJ2-7; D is undetermined. V was clipped by 3 bases and J by 3 bases, with 9 bases between them. The CDR3 extends over 13 amino acids. The DNA for the CDR3 is TGTGCCAGCAGTTTTGGGAATAACTACGAGCAGTACTTC. It codes for CASSFGNNYEQYF.

This clonotype was counted between two and nine times. This chain links TRBV20-1 with TRBJ1-3; no reliable D call. This CDR3 has 12 residues. V was shortened by 0 bases and J by 7 bases, with 7 bases between the two germline ends. Germline V lookup: CDR1 DFQATT, CDR2 SNEGSKA (reference sequence). CDR3 sequence (DNA): TGCAGTGCTAGAGAATCGGGGAACACCATATATTTT. This translates into CSARESGNTIYF.

The rearrangement joins TRBV10-3 to TRBJ1-1, with D possibly matching TRBD1 (6 bases). Trimming removed 4 bases from V and 3 bases from J, with 12 bases in between. CDR1 and CDR2 (germline): ENHRY, SYGVKD. The CDR3 is 14 residues long. For the CDR3, the DNA is TGTGCCATCAGTGGTGGCAGGGGAGACACTGAAGCTTTCTTT. It translates to CAISGGRGDTEAFF.

The chain is built from TRBV7-3 and TRBJ1-2; possibly TRBD1 for D (6 bases). This CDR3 is 16 amino acids long. The V and J ends lost 2 bases and 9 bases respectively, with 22 bases between them. The germline gives CDR1 SGHTA, CDR2 FQGTGA. The CDR3 DNA reads TGTGCCAGCAGCTTAGGGCAATTGGGGGCAGGCCAGAGCTACACCTTC. Translation: CASSLGQLGAGQSYTF.

The J gene is TRBJ1-6, the V gene TRBV18; D may be TRBD1 (6 bases). The length of the CDR3 is 13 residues. With 6 bases removed from V and 5 bases from J, the gap between germline ends came to 8 bases. From germline, CDR1 is KGHSH and CDR2 LQKENI. The CDR3 DNA reads as TGTGCCAGCTCGTACAGGGATAATTCACCCCTCCACTTT. Translated, it gives CASSYRDNSPLHF.

The chain employs TRBV28 and TRBJ2-3; 9 bases align to TRBD1. The CDR3 runs 15 residues. J lost 1 base, V lost 4 bases, and 3 bases had no gene match. The germline V gene has CDR1 MDHEN and CDR2 SYDVKM. The CDR3 DNA follows: TGTGCCAGCAGTTCCCGGACAGGGGGCACAGATACGCAGTATTTT. Translating gives CASSSRTGGTDTQYF. Based on the CDR3 plus reference TRBV28 and TRBJ2-3, the full variable domain is DVKVTQSSRYLVKRTGEKVFLECVQDMDHENMFWYRQDPGLGLRLIYFSYDVKMKEKGDIPEGYSVSREKKERFSLILESASTNQTSMYLCASSSRTGGTDTQYFGPGTRLTVL.